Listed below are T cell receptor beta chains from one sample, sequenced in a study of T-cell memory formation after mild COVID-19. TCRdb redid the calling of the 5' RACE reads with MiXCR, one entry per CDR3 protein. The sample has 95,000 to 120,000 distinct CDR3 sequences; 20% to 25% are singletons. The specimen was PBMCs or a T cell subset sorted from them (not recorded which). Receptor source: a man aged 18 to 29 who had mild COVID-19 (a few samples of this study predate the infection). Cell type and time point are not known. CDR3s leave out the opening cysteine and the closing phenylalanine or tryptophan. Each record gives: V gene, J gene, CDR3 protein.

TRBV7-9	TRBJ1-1	ASTIDNRNTEAF
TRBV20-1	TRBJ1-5	SARDLGQPQH
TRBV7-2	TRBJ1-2	ASSPTGKLYGYT
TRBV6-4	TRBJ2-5	ASSGTSGGQETQY
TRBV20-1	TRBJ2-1	SAIERGRPYNEQF
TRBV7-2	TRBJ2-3	ASSLAGHRDTQY
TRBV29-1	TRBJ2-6	SVEGTGANVLT
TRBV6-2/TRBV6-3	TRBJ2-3	ASSYTGAADTQY
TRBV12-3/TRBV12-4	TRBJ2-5	AIYPSSGPRQETQY
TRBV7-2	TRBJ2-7	ASSPSGTYEQY
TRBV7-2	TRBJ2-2	ASSLIRRTGGSGELF
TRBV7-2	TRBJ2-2	ASSWGPYTGELF
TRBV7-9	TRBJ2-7	ASSSDRGWNEQY
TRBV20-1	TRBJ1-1	SARDRQGAQVHTEAF
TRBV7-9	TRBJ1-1	ASSLVDRAAPNTEAF
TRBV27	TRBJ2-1	ASKRLTAFEQF
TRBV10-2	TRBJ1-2	ASISGGTGYGYT
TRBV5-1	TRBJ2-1	ASSLAEGQLGNEQF
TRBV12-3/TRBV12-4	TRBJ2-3	ASSWGGSRDTQY
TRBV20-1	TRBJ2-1	SALPLSSYNEQF
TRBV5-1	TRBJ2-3	ASSLAGSTDTQY
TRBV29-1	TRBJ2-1	SVDRTSEYNEQF
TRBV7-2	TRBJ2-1	ASSLARGYNEQF
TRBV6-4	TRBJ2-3	ASSDSGGQGPDTQY
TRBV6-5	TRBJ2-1	ASSYRRSGGLWEQF
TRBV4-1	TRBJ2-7	ASSKGTAGTYEQY
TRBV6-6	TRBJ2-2	ASSPGLAGFTGELF
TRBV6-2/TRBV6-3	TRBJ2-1	ASSYSLGWNEQF